This T cell receptor (beta chain) was obtained from a study of CD8+ T cells in alopecia areata. Study results and limitations: Scalp sequencing captures resident alphabeta T cells of normal skin too. Relative to normal scalp, lesional scalp, especially alopecia totalis/universalis, showed higher clonality.

V was pared by 4 bases and J by 8 bases, with 11 bases between. Germline V gene sequence: CDR1 SGHNT, CDR2 YENEEA. This CDR3 region has 12 residues. A remark on this clone: Its antigen is as yet unknown.

Extraction and reverse transcription of RNA yielded cDNA as the sequencing template. Sequencing used immunoSEQ multiplex PCR; TCRdb keeps in-frame clones, though not all of them. The data contain about 110,000 clones, approximately 63% of them singletons. PBMCs, the starting material, were the source of sorted CD4+ and CD8+ T cells. This receptor was taken from a human donor in good health. V and J are TRBV11-3 and TRBJ1-2, with D perhaps TRBD1 (5 bases). Sequenced input: CD8+ T cells sorted from blood. The CDR3 here is CASSSKGWGYTF. The CDR3 region has the DNA TGTGCCAGCAGCTCCAAGGGGTGGGGCTACACCTTC.